This TCR beta chain was sequenced in a study of shared clonotypes between healthy human individuals. Libraries were prepared by immunoSEQ multiplex PCR; TCRdb keeps only in-frame clonotypes and omits some of them. The profile shows about 1 million clones, about 80% of them singletons. The CDR3 spans 14 residues. Germline V gene lookup returns CDR1 MNHNY and CDR2 SVGAGI (reference sequence). Trimming left V 4 bases short and J 6 bases short, with 12 bases between. The rearrangement joins TRBV6-6 to TRBJ2-2; D ambiguous. The origin of this receptor is a man in his late teens or twenties in good health. Sequenced input: memory CD4+ T cells sorted from blood. Noted subset: CD45RA-negative fraction. The CDR3 loop reads CASSLPNSPGELFF. Here the CDR3 DNA reads TGTGCCAGCAGTTTACCTAACTCGCCCGGGGAGCTGTTTTTT.